Following are 8 T cell receptor beta chains from one sample sequenced in a study of T cell responses to AZD1222 COVID-19 vaccine. TCRdb's copy holds only in-frame clones and misses some; the assay was immunoSEQ multiplex PCR. The sample contains approximately 70,000 clones, roughly 75% of which appear only once. Material: peripheral blood, obtained 28 days after the second AZD1222 dose. Source of these receptors: an adult who received the AZD1222 COVID-19 vaccine.

The sample holds many counts of this clone. Other DNA sequences in the same sample also yield this CDR3. The chain couples TRBV27 to TRBJ2-2; D remains unclear. Deletions cut 3 bases from V and 6 bases from J, with 8 bases between. The length of the CDR3 is 13 residues. Germline CDR1 and CDR2: MNHEY and SMNVEV (reference sequence). The CDR3 nucleotides are TGTGCCAGCAGTTTTACTCTAGCCGGGGAGCTGTTTTTT. It yields the protein CASSFTLAGELFF.

The sample holds a few counts of this clone. The J gene is TRBJ2-3, the V gene TRBV27; 11 bases map to TRBD2. The CDR3 spans 16 residues. Germline values: CDR1 MNHEY, CDR2 SMNVEV (reference sequence). J was trimmed by 2 bases and V by 2 bases; bases with no gene match: 3. In DNA, the CDR3 is TGTGCCAGCAGTTTAGGGACTAGCGGTATCACAGATACGCAGTATTTT. Its protein is CASSLGTSGITDTQYF.

V is TRBV10-3 and J is TRBJ2-1; D is perhaps TRBD1 (7 bases). This CDR3 comprises 15 residues. Germline V gives CDR1 ENHRY, CDR2 SYGVKD. Trimming stripped 8 bases from V and 3 bases from J, with 17 bases between. The chain's CDR3 is CAISVGRDSYNEQFF. DNA of the CDR3: TGTGCCATCTCTGTTGGGCGGGACAGCTACAATGAGCAGTTCTTC.

Turning to this clone: The same CDR3 is also encoded by other DNA sequences in this sample. The chain is built from TRBV30 and TRBJ2-3; D is unresolved. Germline V gene lookup returns CDR1 GTSNPN and CDR2 SVGIG (reference sequence). Trimming stripped 0 bases from V and 1 base from J, with 2 bases between. There are 12 residues in the CDR3. The CDR3: CAWSVRTDTQYF. CDR3 in DNA: TGTGCCTGGAGTGTACGCACAGATACGCAGTATTTT.

This chain joins TRBV5-1 and TRBJ1-2; a weak D match, TRBD1 (5 bases). Germline V gene data show CDR1 as SGHRS and CDR2 as YFSETQ. CDR3 size: 13 residues. The V end was cut by 4 bases, the J end by 8 bases, with 15 bases between. CDR3 nucleotides: TGCGCCAGCAGCCTCGACAGCTTTTACGGCTACACCTTC. Translating it yields CASSLDSFYGYTF.

In DNA form, the CDR3 reads TGTGCCAGCAGCTTTGGTCTGAACACTGAAGCTTTCTTT. Its protein product is CASSFGLNTEAFF. The V and J genes are TRBV11-2 and TRBJ1-1; D is unclear. CDR1 SGHAT and CDR2 FQNNGV come from the germline V gene. The CDR3 is 13 residues long. V was pared by 3 bases and J by 0 bases, with 5 bases between.

The chain couples TRBV7-7 to TRBJ2-1; the D gene is possibly TRBD1 (5 bases). The V end lost 4 bases, the J end lost 9 bases, and 13 bases lay between the germline ends. Germline CDR1 SSHAT, CDR2 FNYEAQ (reference sequence). The CDR3 covers 13 residues. CDR3 residues: CASSSDQGGEQFF. In nucleotides, the CDR3 is TGTGCCAGCAGCTCAGATCAGGGTGGTGAGCAGTTCTTC.

This sequence joins TRBV16 and TRBJ2-7; D perhaps matches TRBD2 (6 bases). Trimming shortened V by 0 bases and J by 7 bases, and 10 bases separated the two germline ends. CDR1 and CDR2 from the germline V gene are KGHSY and FQNENV. The CDR3 sequence is 13 residues long. CDR3 coding DNA: TGTGCCAGCAGCCAATCGGTGGGAGGTGAGCAGTACTTC. It specifies CASSQSVGGEQYF.